The present T cell receptor (beta chain) was sequenced within a study of control samples from healthy donors and cancer patients. Measured with immunoSEQ multiplex PCR; TCRdb has only the in-frame clones, and not every one. The sample shows 89,000 or so clones, approximately 89% of them seen only once. Germline values: CDR1 SGHTA, CDR2 FQGTGA. Losses at the gene ends were 6 bases for V and 0 bases for J; bases not matched to a gene: 4. The CDR3 length is 15 residues. Remarks on this clone: The sample has other DNA sequences that encode this CDR3 too.

The specimen sequenced was blood. The TCR originated in a man between 50 and 59 years old in good health. This chain joins TRBV7-3 and TRBJ2-1; 8 bases match TRBD1. Written as DNA, the CDR3 is TGTGCCAGCAGTTCTGACAGGGGCTCCTACAATGAGCAGTTCTTC. Translating it yields CASSSDRGSYNEQFF.